The 26 T cell receptor beta chains below come from one sample, sequenced in a study of T cell responses to AZD1222 COVID-19 vaccine. Sequenced by immunoSEQ multiplex PCR; TCRdb stores in-frame clones only, minus some. The profile shows some 99,000 clones, approximately 87% of them singletons. Sequenced material: peripheral blood, taken 28 days after the second AZD1222 dose. The receptors derive from an adult who received the AZD1222 COVID-19 vaccine.

The chain uses TRBV24-1 and TRBJ2-1; D is possibly TRBD2 (5 bases). The CDR3 runs 14 residues. Per the germline V gene, CDR1 is KGHDR and CDR2 is SFDVKD. V was shortened by 4 bases and J by 8 bases, with 14 bases between the two germline ends. The CDR3 loop is CATSDQTTLDEQFF. The CDR3 region has the DNA TGTGCCACCAGTGACCAGACTACCCTCGATGAGCAGTTCTTC.

The chain links TRBV10-2 to TRBJ2-1; perhaps TRBD1 as D (6 bases). V was trimmed by 6 bases and J by 2 bases, leaving 14 bases between them. Germline V lookup: CDR1 WSHSY, CDR2 SAAADI. This CDR3 comprises 15 residues. CDR3: CASSLTGTTYNEQFF. In DNA form, the CDR3 reads TGCGCCAGCAGCCTAACCGGGACAACCTACAATGAGCAGTTCTTC.

The rearrangement joins TRBV27 to TRBJ2-2; no clear D. Germline CDR1 and CDR2: MNHEY and SMNVEV (reference sequence). The CDR3 has 15 residues. V lost 0 bases to trimming and J lost 4 bases, with 9 bases between them. The CDR3 DNA reads as TGTGCCAGCAGTTTATCGATTTCCAGCACCGGGGAGCTGTTTTTT. Translating gives CASSLSISSTGELFF.

The chain couples TRBV24-1 to TRBJ1-1, with TRBD1 matching over 8 bases. Trimming took 7 bases from V and 7 from J; bases not matched to a gene: 1. There are 11 residues in the CDR3. CDR1 is KGHDR, CDR2 SFDVKD, per germline. The CDR3 DNA reads as TGTGCCACCAGACAGGGGGGTGAAGCTTTCTTT. It yields the protein CATRQGGEAFF.

This clone was found a few times. V and J are TRBV19 and TRBJ1-5; 9 bases align to TRBD1. The length of the CDR3 is 16 residues. Germline-derived CDR1 and CDR2 are LNHDA and SQIVND (reference sequence). V lost 7 bases, J lost 7 bases, and 14 bases stayed unmatched. CDR3 sequence: CASINAWDRENQPQHF. The CDR3 nucleotides read TGTGCCAGTATCAACGCTTGGGACAGGGAAAACCAGCCCCAGCATTTT.

Remarks on this clone: One junction end disagrees with the germline gene, perhaps due to a read error. This chain joins TRBV6-5 and TRBJ1-2; D possibly corresponds to TRBD1 (5 bases). The germline gives CDR1 MNHEY, CDR2 SVGAGI. CDR3 length: 12 amino acids. CDR3 DNA: TGTGCCAGCAGTTCGACAGACCGACCTGCTAACTTC. It is translated as CASSSTDRPANF.

The V gene is TRBV5-5, the J gene TRBJ2-1; unclear D gene. Trimming removed 1 base at V and 6 bases at J, with 8 bases between. Germline-derived CDR1 and CDR2 are SGHKS and YYEKEE (reference sequence). CDR3 length equals 13 residues. The CDR3 reads CASSLRSANEQFF. For the CDR3, the DNA is TGTGCCAGCAGCTTGCGGTCGGCCAATGAGCAGTTCTTC.

This chain joins TRBV19 and TRBJ1-4, with D maybe TRBD1 (5 bases). Looked up from germline, CDR1 is LNHDA and CDR2 is SQIVND (reference sequence). The CDR3 has 14 amino acids. V was trimmed by 4 bases and J by 7 bases, leaving 13 bases between them. CDR3 residues: CASSTRGLGEKLFF. The CDR3 DNA is TGTGCCAGTAGTACCCGGGGACTCGGTGAAAAACTGTTTTTT. Supplemented by reference TRBV19 and TRBJ1-4, the full variable domain reads DGGITQSPKYLFRKEGQNVTLSCEQNLNHDAMYWYRQDPGQGLRLIYYSQIVNDFQKGDIAEGYSVSREKKESFPLTVTSAQKNPTAFYLCASSTRGLGEKLFFGSGTQLSVL.

The chain has TRBV6-1 and TRBJ2-7; D gene uncertain. Trimming took off 2 bases at V and 2 bases at J, with 13 bases between the two ends. The CDR3 is made up of 15 amino acids. CDR1 and CDR2 (germline): MNHNS, SASEGT. CDR3 DNA sequence: TGTGCCAGCAGTGAATTTGACGGAACAACCTACGAGCAGTACTTC. This translates into CASSEFDGTTYEQYF.

V is TRBV10-3 and J is TRBJ2-1; either TRBD1 or TRBD2 may supply D (5 bases each). The CDR3 length is 16 residues. V shed 0 bases and J shed 0 bases, with 9 bases lying between them. Germline CDR1 ENHRY, CDR2 SYGVKD. CDR3 in DNA: TGTGCCATCAGTGAGTCTGCTGGGGGCTCCTACAATGAGCAGTTCTTC. It translates to CAISESAGGSYNEQFF.

This sequence joins TRBV5-1 and TRBJ1-4, with 7 nucleotides matching TRBD1. The CDR3 contains 15 residues. From germline, CDR1 is SGHRS and CDR2 YFSETQ. With V trimmed by 4 bases and J by 5 bases, 8 bases remained unmatched. CDR3 residues: CASSTGQRTNEKLFF. The CDR3 region has the DNA TGCGCCAGCAGCACGGGACAGAGAACAAATGAAAAACTGTTTTTT.

The rearrangement uses TRBV19 and TRBJ2-3; 7 bases line up with TRBD2. Germline assignment: CDR1 LNHDA and CDR2 SQIVND (reference sequence). V dropped 3 bases and J dropped 0; count of bases not matched to a gene: 3. There are 15 residues in the CDR3. CDR3 coding DNA: TGTGCCAGTAGTATGCTAGCGGTTAGCACAGATACGCAGTATTTT. This encodes CASSMLAVSTDTQYF.

V and J are TRBV24-1 and TRBJ1-2; D is unresolved. From germline, CDR1 is KGHDR and CDR2 SFDVKD. The CDR3 is 15 amino acids. Trimming cost V 7 bases and J 5 bases, with 19 bases left between them. The CDR3 DNA reads as TGTGCCACCAGCGGTGGCGACACCGCGGCTTATGGCTACACCTTC. Protein sequence: CATSGGDTAAYGYTF.

The chain joins TRBV11-2 to TRBJ1-1, with a tentative D call TRBD1 (5 bases). This CDR3 has 13 amino acids. Trimming left V 3 bases short and J 0 bases short, with 5 bases between. Germline CDR1 reads SGHAT; CDR2 reads FQNNGV. The CDR3 reads CASSLGLNTEAFF. In nucleotides, the CDR3 is TGTGCCAGCAGCTTGGGGCTGAACACTGAAGCTTTCTTT.

The genes are TRBV4-3 and TRBJ1-1; D perhaps matches TRBD1 (6 bases). Germline values: CDR1 LGHNA, CDR2 YSLEER. With 2 bases removed from V and 5 bases from J, the gap between germline ends came to 15 bases. The CDR3 runs 15 residues. The CDR3 spells CASSQYPGARTEAFF. The CDR3 bases are TGCGCCAGCAGCCAATATCCGGGGGCGAGAACTGAAGCTTTCTTT.

This clone has a handful of counts. The chain has TRBV6-2 or TRBV6-3 and TRBJ2-1; D remains unclear. The CDR3 has 16 amino acids. The V end was cut by 2 bases, the J end by 0 bases, with 11 bases between. The germline gives CDR1 MNHEY, CDR2 SVGEGT. The CDR3 protein is CASSYKALRSYNEQFF. The CDR3 nucleotides are TGTGCCAGCAGTTACAAAGCCTTACGCTCCTACAATGAGCAGTTCTTC.

This chain joins TRBV10-3 and TRBJ2-7; TRBD1 is a possible D gene (7 bases). The CDR3 covers 14 residues. Trimming removed 7 bases from V and 2 bases from J, with 15 bases in between. Germline values: CDR1 ENHRY, CDR2 SYGVKD. The CDR3 sequence is CAIIRQGGTYEQYF. The CDR3, as DNA: TGTGCCATCATCCGACAGGGAGGAACCTACGAGCAGTACTTC.

This sequence joins TRBV7-2 and TRBJ2-5; TRBD2 might be the D (5 bases). The V end was cut by 3 bases, the J end by 1 base, with 6 bases between. CDR3 length equals 13 residues. Germline values: CDR1 SGHTA, CDR2 FQGNSA. CDR3 region: CASSLLAQETQYF. CDR3 DNA sequence: TGTGCCAGCAGCTTGCTAGCCCAAGAGACCCAGTACTTC.

V is TRBV6-5 and J is TRBJ2-2; D remains ambiguous. CDR1 and CDR2 (germline): MNHEY, SVGAGI. V lost 7 bases and J 4 bases, leaving 7 bases between the germline ends. This CDR3 region has 12 residues. CDR3 nucleotide sequence: TGTGCCAGCATCAAACGCACCGGGGAGCTGTTTTTT. Its translation is CASIKRTGELFF.

This chain links TRBV29-1 with TRBJ2-5, with 8 nucleotides matching TRBD1. The CDR3 is 13 amino acids. The V gene's germline CDR1 is SQVTM and CDR2 ANQGSEA. Trimming took 3 bases from V and 3 from J; bases not matched to a gene: 3. CDR3 sequence: CSVELQGEETQYF. CDR3 nucleotide sequence: TGCAGCGTTGAGTTACAGGGGGAAGAGACCCAGTACTTC.

The V call is TRBV5-1, the J call TRBJ2-5; the D gene could be TRBD1 or TRBD2 (5 bases each). Germline-derived CDR1 and CDR2 are SGHRS and YFSETQ. This CDR3 has 14 amino acids. Trimming cost V 6 bases and J 5 bases, with 17 bases left between them. The CDR3 reads CASTSGTGGETQYF. In nucleotides, the CDR3 is TGCGCCAGCACATCAGGCACTGGGGGTGAGACCCAGTACTTC.

The chain recombines TRBV4-2 with TRBJ2-5, with 7 bases that match TRBD2. The CDR3 runs 17 residues. V was pared by 0 bases and J by 1 base, with 8 bases of the junction left unmatched. Germline V gene data show CDR1 as LGHNA and CDR2 as YNFKEQ. As DNA, the CDR3 is TGTGCCAGCAGCCAAGAGTGGCTAGCGGATACCCAAGAGACCCAGTACTTC. Translation: CASSQEWLADTQETQYF.

This sequence joins TRBV6-2 or TRBV6-3 and TRBJ1-5, with D possibly being TRBD1 (5 bases). Germline V lookup: CDR1 MNHEY, CDR2 SVGEGT. V was clipped by 0 bases and J by 6 bases, with 15 bases between them. The CDR3 covers 16 residues. CDR3 nucleotide sequence: TGTGCCAGCAGTTACTCCGACAGAAAGGGGAGTCAGCCCCAGCATTTT. It is translated as CASSYSDRKGSQPQHF.

This clone was recorded a few times. The chain joins TRBV11-1 to TRBJ1-1; a weak D match, TRBD1 (5 bases). Germline values: CDR1 SGHAT, CDR2 FQDESV (reference sequence). V lost 5 bases, J lost 1 base, and 14 bases lay in between. The CDR3 has 15 residues. CDR3 loop: CASSRRDGWNTEAFF. CDR3 nucleotides: TGTGCCAGCAGCCGTAGGGACGGGTGGAACACTGAAGCTTTCTTT.

V and J are TRBV28 and TRBJ1-2; 12 nucleotides agree with TRBD1. Germline CDR1 is MDHEN and CDR2 is SYDVKM. Trimming took 4 bases from V and 4 from J; bases not matched to a gene: 10. This CDR3 region has 17 residues. CDR3 region: CASSSGQGANRPYGYTF. The CDR3 DNA is TGTGCCAGCAGTTCGGGACAGGGGGCGAATCGTCCCTATGGCTACACCTTC.

The gene calls are TRBV3-1 (or the pseudogene TRBV3-2) and TRBJ1-2; 7 bases are a match to TRBD1. Germline V CDR1 and CDR2: LGHDT, YNNKEL (reference sequence). This CDR3 region has 14 residues. V trimming: 4 bases; J trimming: 8 bases; junction bases outside the gene matches: 10. CDR3 DNA: TGTGCCAGCAGCCCCGGGACAGCCCGAGGCGGCTACACCTTC. The encoded protein is CASSPGTARGGYTF.